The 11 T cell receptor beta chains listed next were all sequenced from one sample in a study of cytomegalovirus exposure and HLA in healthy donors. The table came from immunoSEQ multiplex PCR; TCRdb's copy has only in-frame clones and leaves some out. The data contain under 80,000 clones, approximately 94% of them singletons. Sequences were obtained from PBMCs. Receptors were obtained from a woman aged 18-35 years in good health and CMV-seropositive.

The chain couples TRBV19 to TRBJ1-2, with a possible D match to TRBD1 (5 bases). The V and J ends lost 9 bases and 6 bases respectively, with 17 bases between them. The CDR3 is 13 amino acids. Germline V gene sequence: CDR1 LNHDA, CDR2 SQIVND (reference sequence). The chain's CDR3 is CASHLTWGNGYTF. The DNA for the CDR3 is TGTGCCAGCCACCTCACATGGGGCAATGGCTACACCTTC. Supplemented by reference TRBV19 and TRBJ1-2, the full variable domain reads DGGITQSPKYLFRKEGQNVTLSCEQNLNHDAMYWYRQDPGQGLRLIYYSQIVNDFQKGDIAEGYSVSREKKESFPLTVTSAQKNPTAFYLCASHLTWGNGYTFGSGTRLTVV.

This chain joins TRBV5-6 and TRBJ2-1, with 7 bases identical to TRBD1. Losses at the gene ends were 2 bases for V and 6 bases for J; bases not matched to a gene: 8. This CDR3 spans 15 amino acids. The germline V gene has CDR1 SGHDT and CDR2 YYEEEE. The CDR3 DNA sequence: TGTGCCAGCAGCTTCGCCCAAGGGACAGCCAATGAGCAGTTCTTC. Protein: CASSFAQGTANEQFF. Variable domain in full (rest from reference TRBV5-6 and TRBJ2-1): DAGVTQSPTHLIKTRGQQVTLRCSPKSGHDTVSWYQQALGQGPQFIFQYYEEEERQRGNFPDRFSGHQFPNYSSELNVNALLLGDSALYLCASSFAQGTANEQFFGPGTRLTVL.

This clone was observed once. CDR3 coding DNA: TGTGCCAGCAGTTACGGGAGCCCAGACACAGATACGCAGTATTTT. Its protein is CASSYGSPDTDTQYF. The genes are TRBV6-5 and TRBJ2-3; possible D gene TRBD2, 5 bases. Germline CDR1 is MNHEY and CDR2 is SVGAGI. V lost 2 bases and J 2 bases, leaving 11 bases between the germline ends. CDR3 length: 15 amino acids.

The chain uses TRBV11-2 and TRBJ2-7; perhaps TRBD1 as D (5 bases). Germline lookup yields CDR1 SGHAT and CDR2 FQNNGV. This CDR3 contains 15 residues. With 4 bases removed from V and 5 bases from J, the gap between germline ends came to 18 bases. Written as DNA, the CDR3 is TGTGCCAGCAGCTCAGAAGACAGAGGCATCGACGAGCAGTACTTC. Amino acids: CASSSEDRGIDEQYF.

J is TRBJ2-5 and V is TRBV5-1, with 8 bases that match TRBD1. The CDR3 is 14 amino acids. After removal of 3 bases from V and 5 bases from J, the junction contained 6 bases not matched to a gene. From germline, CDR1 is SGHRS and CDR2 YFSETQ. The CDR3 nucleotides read TGCGCCAGCAGCTCAGGACAGGGCGCCGAGACCCAGTACTTC. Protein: CASSSGQGAETQYF. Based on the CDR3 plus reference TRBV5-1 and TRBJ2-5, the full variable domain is KAGVTQTPRYLIKTRGQQVTLSCSPISGHRSVSWYQQTPGQGLQFLFEYFSETQRNKGNFPGRFSGRQFSNSRSEMNVSTLELGDSALYLCASSSGQGAETQYFGPGTRLLVL.

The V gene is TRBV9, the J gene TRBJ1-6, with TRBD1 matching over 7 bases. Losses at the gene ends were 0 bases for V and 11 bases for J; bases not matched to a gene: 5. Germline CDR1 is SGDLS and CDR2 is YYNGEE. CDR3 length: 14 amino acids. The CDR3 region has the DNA TGTGCCAGCAGCGTAGCCGACAGGGTCACACCCCTCCACTTT. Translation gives CASSVADRVTPLHF.

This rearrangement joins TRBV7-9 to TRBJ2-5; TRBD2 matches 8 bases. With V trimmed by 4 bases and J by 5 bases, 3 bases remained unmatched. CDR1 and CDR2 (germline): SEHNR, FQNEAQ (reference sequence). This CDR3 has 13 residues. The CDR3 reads CASSSRLAETQYF. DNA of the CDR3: TGTGCCAGCAGCTCCCGACTAGCGGAGACCCAGTACTTC.

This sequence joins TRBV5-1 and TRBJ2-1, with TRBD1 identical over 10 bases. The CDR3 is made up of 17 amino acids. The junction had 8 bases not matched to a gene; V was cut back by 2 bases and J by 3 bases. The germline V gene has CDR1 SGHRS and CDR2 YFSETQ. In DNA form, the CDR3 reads TGCGCCAGCAGCTTATATACCGGGACAGGGGTCTACAATGAGCAGTTCTTC. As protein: CASSLYTGTGVYNEQFF.

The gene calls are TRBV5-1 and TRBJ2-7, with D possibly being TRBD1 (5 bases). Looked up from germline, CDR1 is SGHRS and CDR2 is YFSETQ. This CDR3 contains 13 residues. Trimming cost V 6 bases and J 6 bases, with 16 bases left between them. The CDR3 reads CASTSQDLAEQYF. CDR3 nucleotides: TGCGCCAGCACCTCACAGGATCTTGCCGAGCAGTACTTC.

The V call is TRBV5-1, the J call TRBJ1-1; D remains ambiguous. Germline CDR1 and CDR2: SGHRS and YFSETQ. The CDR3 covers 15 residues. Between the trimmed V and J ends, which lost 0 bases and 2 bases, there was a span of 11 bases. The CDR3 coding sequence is TGCGCCAGCAGCTTGGCTCCCTCAGGTAACACTGAAGCTTTCTTT. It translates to CASSLAPSGNTEAFF.

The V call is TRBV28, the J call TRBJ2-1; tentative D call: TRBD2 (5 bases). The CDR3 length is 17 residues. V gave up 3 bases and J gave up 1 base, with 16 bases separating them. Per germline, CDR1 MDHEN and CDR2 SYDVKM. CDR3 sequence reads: CASSLEARRKSYNEQFF. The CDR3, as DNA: TGTGCCAGCAGTTTGGAGGCCCGCAGAAAGTCCTACAATGAGCAGTTCTTC.